These T cell receptor beta chains were read from a single sample in a study of CD8 T cells in ankylosing spondylitis. TCRdb processed the 5' RACE reads anew with MiXCR; each CDR3 protein has one entry. The sample has about 840,000 distinct CDR3 sequences, around 11% seen once; the top ten hold approximately 0.46%. Sequencing input: blood, either unsorted or a sorted T cell fraction (not recorded which). Every receptor here comes from a male donor with ankylosing spondylitis. Each CDR3 is given with its conserved first and last residue. The order of the fields is V gene, D gene, J gene, clone size, CDR3 protein, CDR3 DNA. D genes are given only for firm matches. Only some rows state a clone size, as once, few, many or a class for expanded clones.

V: TRBV6-1
D: -
J: TRBJ1-6
size: few
CDR3: CASGSGTRSSPLHF
DNA: TGTGCCAGCGGGTCCGGGACACGGAGTTCACCCCTCCACTTT

V: TRBV4-2
D: -
J: TRBJ1-1
size: few
CDR3: CASSQDSGRANTEAFF
DNA: TGTGCCAGCAGCCAAGATTCCGGCAGAGCGAACACTGAAGCTTTCTTT

V: TRBV4-1
D: -
J: TRBJ2-7
size: few
CDR3: CASSQDFPQGIYEQYF
DNA: TGCGCCAGCAGCCAAGACTTCCCCCAGGGGATCTACGAGCAGTACTTC

V: TRBV20-1
D: -
J: TRBJ2-1
size: -
CDR3: CSASRWYNEQFF
DNA: TGCAGTGCTAGTCGGTGGTACAATGAGCAGTTCTTC

V: TRBV7-6
D: -
J: TRBJ2-1
size: few
CDR3: CASSSTQDLYNEQFF
DNA: TGTGCCAGCAGCTCGACCCAAGACCTTTACAATGAGCAGTTCTTC

V: TRBV10-2
D: TRBD1
J: TRBJ2-2
size: many
CDR3: CATGTANTGELFF
DNA: TGCGCCACCGGGACAGCGAACACCGGGGAGCTGTTTTTT

V: TRBV10-3
D: -
J: TRBJ1-1
size: few
CDR3: CATNGPNTEAFF
DNA: TGTGCCACCAACGGGCCGAACACTGAAGCTTTCTTT

V: TRBV4-3
D: TRBD2
J: TRBJ2-3
size: many
CDR3: CASSQGDSGGARDTQYF
DNA: TGCGCCAGCAGCCAAGGGGATAGCGGGGGGGCCCGAGATACGCAGTATTTT

V: TRBV10-3
D: -
J: TRBJ2-2
size: -
CDR3: CAAAEAAGTGELFF
DNA: TGTGCCGCCGCTGAGGCCGCTGGTACCGGGGAGCTGTTTTTT

V: TRBV20-1
D: TRBD1
J: TRBJ1-5
size: many
CDR3: CSAVRTGTRNQPQHF
DNA: TGCAGTGCTGTTCGGACAGGGACTCGCAATCAGCCCCAGCATTTT

V: TRBV6-1
D: -
J: TRBJ2-2
size: many
CDR3: CATSRAGDTGELFF
DNA: TGTGCCACCTCGCGGGCGGGCGACACCGGGGAGCTGTTTTTT

V: TRBV7-9
D: -
J: TRBJ2-5
size: many
CDR3: CASSLVAVQETQYF
DNA: TGTGCCAGCAGCTTAGTCGCAGTCCAAGAGACCCAGTACTTC

V: TRBV7-2
D: -
J: TRBJ2-3
size: -
CDR3: CASSLGLLTQYF
DNA: TGTGCCAGCAGCCTGGGACTTCTGACGCAGTATTTT

V: TRBV20-1
D: -
J: TRBJ2-3
size: few
CDR3: CLLIESSTDTQYF
DNA: TGCCTCTTGATAGAGAGCAGCACAGATACGCAGTATTTT

V: TRBV3-1
D: TRBD2
J: TRBJ2-1
size: -
CDR3: CASSQLAGEQFF
DNA: TGTGCCAGCAGCCAATTAGCGGGTGAGCAGTTCTTC

V: TRBV7-9
D: -
J: TRBJ1-1
size: few
CDR3: CASSFGRGTEAFF
DNA: TGTGCCAGCAGCTTTGGAAGGGGCACTGAAGCTTTCTTT

V: TRBV5-1
D: -
J: TRBJ1-1
size: few
CDR3: CASSAQGRENTEAFF
DNA: TGCGCCAGCAGCGCCCAGGGACGGGAGAACACTGAAGCTTTCTTT

V: TRBV9
D: -
J: TRBJ1-6
size: -
CDR3: CASSVGAGSNSPLHF
DNA: TGTGCCAGCAGCGTAGGGGCAGGGAGCAATTCACCCCTCCACTTT

V: TRBV20-1
D: -
J: TRBJ2-3
size: few
CDR3: CRAYLTADTQYF
DNA: TGCAGAGCTTATTTGACTGCAGATACGCAGTATTTT

V: TRBV20-1
D: -
J: TRBJ1-6
size: -
CDR3: CSARDPRGIGNSPLHF
DNA: TGCAGTGCTAGAGATCCCAGGGGCATTGGTAATTCACCTCTCCACTTT

V: TRBV15
D: -
J: TRBJ1-1
size: -
CDR3: CATSVGMNTEAFF
DNA: TGTGCCACCAGCGTCGGCATGAACACTGAAGCTTTCTTT

V: TRBV20-1
D: TRBD2
J: TRBJ2-2
size: -
CDR3: CSARLAGSENTGELFF
DNA: TGCAGTGCTAGACTAGCGGGATCCGAGAACACCGGGGAGCTGTTTTTT

V: TRBV7-2
D: -
J: TRBJ2-5
size: many
CDR3: CASKSRSLGPQETQYF
DNA: TGTGCCAGCAAGAGTAGGAGTCTGGGGCCACAAGAGACCCAGTACTTC

V: TRBV6-5
D: -
J: TRBJ2-3
size: many
CDR3: CASSYSVGADTQYF
DNA: TGTGCCAGCAGTTACTCGGTAGGGGCAGATACGCAGTATTTT

V: TRBV9
D: -
J: TRBJ1-1
size: many
CDR3: CASSRGPAKVTNAEAFF
DNA: TGTGCCAGCAGCAGGGGACCGGCGAAGGTAACGAATGCTGAAGCTTTCTTT

V: TRBV9
D: TRBD1
J: TRBJ2-2
size: few
CDR3: CASSVVGTGGTGELFF
DNA: TGTGCCAGCAGCGTAGTGGGGACAGGGGGAACCGGGGAGCTGTTTTTT

V: TRBV7-2
D: -
J: TRBJ2-1
size: few
CDR3: CASSLQSGEQFF
DNA: TGTGCCAGCAGCTTACAGAGTGGCGAGCAGTTCTTC

V: TRBV20-1
D: -
J: TRBJ2-1
size: few
CDR3: CSARPPRNSYNEQFF
DNA: TGCAGTGCTAGACCCCCAAGGAACTCCTACAATGAGCAGTTCTTC

V: TRBV10-3
D: -
J: TRBJ2-1
size: -
CDR3: CATQEAANNEQFF
DNA: TGTGCCACCCAGGAAGCAGCCAACAATGAGCAGTTCTTC

V: TRBV4-3
D: -
J: TRBJ1-5
size: few
CDR3: CASSQNRRQPQHF
DNA: TGCGCCAGCAGCCAAAACAGGCGACAGCCCCAGCATTTT

V: TRBV20-1
D: -
J: TRBJ2-5
size: few
CDR3: CSARNAIQETQYF
DNA: TGCAGTGCTAGAAATGCGATCCAAGAGACCCAGTACTTC

V: TRBV6-5
D: -
J: TRBJ1-2
size: -
CDR3: CASSYRDTGTGNYGYTF
DNA: TGTGCCAGCAGTTACCGGGACACCGGAACGGGTAACTATGGCTACACCTTC